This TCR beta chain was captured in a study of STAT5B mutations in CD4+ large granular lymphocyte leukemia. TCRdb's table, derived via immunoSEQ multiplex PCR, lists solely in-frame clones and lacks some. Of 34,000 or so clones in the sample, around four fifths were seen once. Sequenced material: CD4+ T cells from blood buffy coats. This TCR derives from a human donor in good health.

CDR3 in amino acids: CASSLGLAGNEQFF. The CDR3 DNA follows: TGTGCCAGCAGTTTAGGACTAGCGGGCAATGAGCAGTTCTTC. The rearrangement uses TRBV28 and TRBJ2-1; 11 bases line up with TRBD2. Germline V lookup: CDR1 MDHEN, CDR2 SYDVKM. The CDR3 has 14 amino acids. V dropped 2 bases and J dropped 6; count of bases not matched to a gene: 0.